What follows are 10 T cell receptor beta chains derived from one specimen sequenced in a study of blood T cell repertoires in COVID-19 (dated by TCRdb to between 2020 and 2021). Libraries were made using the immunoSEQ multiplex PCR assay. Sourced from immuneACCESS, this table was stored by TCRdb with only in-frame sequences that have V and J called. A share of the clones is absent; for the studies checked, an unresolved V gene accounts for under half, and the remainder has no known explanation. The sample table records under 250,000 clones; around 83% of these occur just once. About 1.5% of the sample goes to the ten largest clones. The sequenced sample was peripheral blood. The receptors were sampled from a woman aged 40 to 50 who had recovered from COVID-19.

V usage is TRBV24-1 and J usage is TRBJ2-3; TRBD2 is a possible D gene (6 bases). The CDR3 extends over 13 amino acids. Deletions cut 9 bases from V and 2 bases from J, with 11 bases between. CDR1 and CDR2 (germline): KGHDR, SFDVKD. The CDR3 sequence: CATSEGATDTQYF. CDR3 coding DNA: TGTGCCACCTCGGAGGGCGCCACAGATACGCAGTATTTT.

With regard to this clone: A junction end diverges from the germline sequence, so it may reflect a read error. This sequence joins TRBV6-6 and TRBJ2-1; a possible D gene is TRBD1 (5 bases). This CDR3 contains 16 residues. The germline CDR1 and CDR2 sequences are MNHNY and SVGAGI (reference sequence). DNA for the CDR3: TGTGCCAGCACTTACACGTCCCGGACACTTTACAATGAGCAGTTCTTC. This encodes CASTYTSRTLYNEQFF.

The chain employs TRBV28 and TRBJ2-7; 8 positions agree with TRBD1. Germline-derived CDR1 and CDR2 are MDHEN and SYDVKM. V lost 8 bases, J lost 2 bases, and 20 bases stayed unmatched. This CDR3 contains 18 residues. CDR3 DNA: TGTGCCAGCGGGGGCGGTACAGGGGGGCTAGAAAGGCCCTACGAGCAGTACTTC. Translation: CASGGGTGGLERPYEQYF.

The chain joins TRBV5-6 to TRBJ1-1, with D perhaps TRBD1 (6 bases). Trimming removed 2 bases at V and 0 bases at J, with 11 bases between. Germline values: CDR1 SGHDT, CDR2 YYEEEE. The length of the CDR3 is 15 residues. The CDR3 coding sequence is TGTGCCAGCAGCTTAAGGGGGAGACTGAACACTGAAGCTTTCTTT. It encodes CASSLRGRLNTEAFF.

The CDR3 loop reads CASSDTGQGNTGELFF. The CDR3 DNA reads TGTGCCAGCAGCGATACTGGACAGGGGAACACCGGGGAGCTGTTTTTT. The gene calls are TRBV3-1 (or the pseudogene TRBV3-2) and TRBJ2-2; 8 bases match TRBD1. Per germline, CDR1 LGHDT and CDR2 YNNKEL (reference sequence). The CDR3 totals 16 residues. The trim removed 5 bases at V and 1 base at J, leaving 6 bases unmatched.

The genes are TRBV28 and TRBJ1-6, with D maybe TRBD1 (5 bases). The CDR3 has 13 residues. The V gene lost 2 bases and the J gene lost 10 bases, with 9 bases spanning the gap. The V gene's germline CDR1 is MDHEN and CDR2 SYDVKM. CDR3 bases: TGTGCCAGCAGTTTAGCCAGGGAATCACCCCTCCACTTT. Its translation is CASSLARESPLHF.

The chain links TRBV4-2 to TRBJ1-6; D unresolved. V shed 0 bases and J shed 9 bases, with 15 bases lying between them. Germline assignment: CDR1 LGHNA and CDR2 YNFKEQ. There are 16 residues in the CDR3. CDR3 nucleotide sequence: TGTGCCAGCAGCCAAGAATCCGGGAGAGGACGTTCACCCCTCCACTTT. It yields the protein CASSQESGRGRSPLHF.

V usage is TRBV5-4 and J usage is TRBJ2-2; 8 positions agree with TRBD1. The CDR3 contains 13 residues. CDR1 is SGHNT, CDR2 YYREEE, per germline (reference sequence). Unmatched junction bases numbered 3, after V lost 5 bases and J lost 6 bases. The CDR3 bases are TGTGCCAGCAGTTCACAGGGGGCCGGGGAGCTGTTTTTT. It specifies CASSSQGAGELFF. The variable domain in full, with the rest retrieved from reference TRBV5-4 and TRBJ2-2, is ETGVTQSPTHLIKTRGQQVTLRCSSQSGHNTVSWYQQALGQGPQFIFQYYREEENGRGNFPPRFSGLQFPNYSSELNVNALELDDSALYLCASSSQGAGELFFGEGSRLTVL.

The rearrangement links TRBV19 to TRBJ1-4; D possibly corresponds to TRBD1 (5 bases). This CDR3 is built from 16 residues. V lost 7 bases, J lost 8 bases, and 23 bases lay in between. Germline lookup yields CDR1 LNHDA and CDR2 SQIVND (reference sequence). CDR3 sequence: CASTDGPRAAGEKLFF. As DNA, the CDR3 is TGTGCCAGTACCGACGGGCCCAGGGCTGCCGGGGAAAAACTGTTTTTT. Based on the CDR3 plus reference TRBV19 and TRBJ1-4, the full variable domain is DGGITQSPKYLFRKEGQNVTLSCEQNLNHDAMYWYRQDPGQGLRLIYYSQIVNDFQKGDIAEGYSVSREKKESFPLTVTSAQKNPTAFYLCASTDGPRAAGEKLFFGSGTQLSVL.

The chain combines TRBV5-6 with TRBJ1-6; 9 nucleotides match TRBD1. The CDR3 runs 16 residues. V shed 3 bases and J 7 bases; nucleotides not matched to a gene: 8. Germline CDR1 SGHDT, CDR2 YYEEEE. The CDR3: CASSWGQGTLNSPLHF. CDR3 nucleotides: TGTGCCAGCAGCTGGGGACAGGGAACGTTAAATTCACCCCTCCACTTT. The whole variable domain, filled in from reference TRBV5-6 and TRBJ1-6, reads DAGVTQSPTHLIKTRGQQVTLRCSPKSGHDTVSWYQQALGQGPQFIFQYYEEEERQRGNFPDRFSGHQFPNYSSELNVNALLLGDSALYLCASSWGQGTLNSPLHFGNGTRLTVT.